Listed below are T cell receptor beta chains from one sample, sequenced in a study of T-cell memory formation after mild COVID-19. MiXCR, run by TCRdb on the 5' RACE reads, gives a single entry per CDR3 protein. The data hold 95,000 to 120,000 distinct CDR3 sequences, with roughly 20% observed a single time. Sequenced sample: PBMCs or a T cell subset sorted from them (not recorded which). These receptors all stem from a man in his late teens or twenties who had mild COVID-19 (a few samples of this study predate the infection). Cell type and time point are not known. The CDR3 runs from the conserved cysteine through the conserved F or W. Each record gives: V gene, CDR3 protein.

TRBV20-1 | CSARDSDRNTEAFF
TRBV6-2/TRBV6-3 | CASSYPSGIQYF
TRBV20-1 | CSAPDRDLEQYF
TRBV6-1 | CASPAKDGENSPLHF
TRBV5-1 | CASSSGDERPYYGYTF
TRBV12-3/TRBV12-4 | CASSLAEGETQYF
TRBV15 | CATSRDPGGEKGETQYF
TRBV28 | CARGQPVLGEQFF
TRBV5-6 | CASSLQGASSPLHF
TRBV12-3/TRBV12-4 | CASRRGTGLLEQYF
TRBV11-2 | CASSLGWGGRAQPQHF
TRBV5-1 | CASSPTWVDRDRIYNEQFF
TRBV7-3 | CASSSHSGGNNEQFF
TRBV4-1 | CASSQEPGGGEAFF
TRBV11-2 | CASSFDSSGTDTQYF
TRBV5-5 | CASSFPSRGDYGYTF
TRBV7-6 | CASGERQAGTAYNEQFF
TRBV28 | CASSFEGGWDEQFF
TRBV6-2/TRBV6-3 | CASSYSPIGGYTF
TRBV5-5 | CASTPSGVTVQETQYF
TRBV3-1 | CASSPILSNQGFSTDTQYF
TRBV5-6 | CASSLSYGSNYGYTF
TRBV4-3 | CASSQEFQGEVYNEQFF
TRBV20-1 | CSASGPYNTEAFF
TRBV20-1 | CSARATLNTEAFF
TRBV6-1 | CASRGAGTHNEQFF
TRBV4-3 | CASSQAGGSNEQFF
TRBV12-3/TRBV12-4 | CASRPGQVHEQFF